The 27 T cell receptor beta chains below come from one sample, sequenced in a study of blood T cell repertoires in COVID-19. Profiling relied on immunoSEQ multiplex PCR, and the TCRdb table lists in-frame clones only, not all of them. The sample carries about 7,000 clones, around 88% recorded once. Sequencing was done on a sample of peripheral blood. All receptors derive from an older woman with active COVID-19.

The chain employs TRBV27 and TRBJ2-7; 10 bases align to TRBD2. V trimming: 11 bases; J trimming: 2 bases; junction bases outside the gene matches: 15. CDR3 length equals 16 residues. CDR1 is MNHEY and CDR2 is SMNVEV in the germline V gene (reference sequence). CDR3 residues: CAGKGEQRGGTYEQYF. CDR3 nucleotides: TGTGCCGGGAAGGGCGAGCAGCGGGGGGGAACCTACGAGCAGTACTTC.

V gene TRBV24-1 combines with J gene TRBJ1-5; 8 bases fit TRBD1. The junction had 2 bases not matched to a gene; V was cut back by 3 bases and J by 5 bases. CDR1 and CDR2 from the germline V gene are KGHDR and SFDVKD. The CDR3 runs to 14 residues. CDR3 region: CATSDGQGYQPQHF. The CDR3 DNA sequence: TGTGCCACCAGTGATGGACAGGGTTATCAGCCCCAGCATTTT.

This chain connects TRBV24-1 to TRBJ1-5, with D possibly being TRBD1 (5 bases). Per germline, CDR1 KGHDR and CDR2 SFDVKD. This CDR3 has 15 residues. V was cut by 4 bases and J by 2 bases, with 11 bases left in between. The CDR3 DNA follows: TGTGCCACCAGTGACCCCAGGGTGGGCAATCAGCCCCAGCATTTT. Protein product: CATSDPRVGNQPQHF.

CDR3 loop: CASSLGQGFGEAFF. As DNA, the CDR3 is TGTGCCAGCAGCTTAGGACAGGGGTTCGGTGAAGCTTTCTTT. This sequence joins TRBV7-2 and TRBJ1-1, with 8 bases that match TRBD1. The CDR3 sequence is 14 residues long. The V segment lost 1 base and the J segment 7 bases; nucleotides outside the gene matches: 5. The V gene's germline CDR1 is SGHTA and CDR2 FQGNSA.

CDR3 region: CASSLQGGQETQYF. CDR3 in DNA: TGTGCCAGCAGCTTACAGGGTGGTCAAGAGACCCAGTACTTC. The chain uses TRBV7-2 and TRBJ2-5; TRBD1 is a possible D gene (5 bases). Trimming shortened V by 2 bases and J by 2 bases, and 9 bases separated the two germline ends. The CDR3 contains 14 residues. Germline V CDR1 and CDR2: SGHTA, FQGNSA.

The chain has TRBV15 and TRBJ1-1; D might be TRBD1 (5 bases). V lost 8 bases to trimming and J lost 1 base, with 17 bases between them. This CDR3 is 15 amino acids long. Germline-derived CDR1 and CDR2 are LNHNV and YYDKDF (reference sequence). CDR3 loop: CATREPRGENTEAFF. The CDR3 DNA is TGTGCCACCCGTGAGCCCCGGGGGGAGAACACTGAAGCTTTCTTT.

This rearrangement joins TRBV4-3 to TRBJ2-7; 8 bases match TRBD2. Trimming at V came to 4 bases and at J to 3 bases, leaving 14 bases not matched to a gene. Per germline, CDR1 LGHNA and CDR2 YSLEER. The length of the CDR3 is 17 residues. This CDR3 reads CASSPLRGGNRDYEQYF. In DNA form, the CDR3 reads TGCGCCAGCAGCCCCCTACGGGGGGGGAACAGGGACTACGAGCAGTACTTC.

This clone is large. The chain uses TRBV14 and TRBJ1-2, with D possibly TRBD1 on 6 matching bases. The CDR3 runs to 14 residues. V lost 2 bases to trimming and J lost 4 bases, with 11 bases between them. The germline CDR1 and CDR2 sequences are SGHDN and FVKESK. As DNA, the CDR3 is TGTGCCAGCAGCCAAATGGACAGAATCTATGGCTACACCTTC. It translates to CASSQMDRIYGYTF. Combining the CDR3 with reference TRBV14 and TRBJ1-2 gives the whole variable domain EAGVTQFPSHSVIEKGQTVTLRCDPISGHDNLYWYRRVMGKEIKFLLHFVKESKQDESGMPNNRFLAERTGGTYSTLKVQPAELEDSGVYFCASSQMDRIYGYTFGSGTRLTVV.

J is TRBJ2-1 and V is TRBV19; perhaps TRBD2 as D (5 bases). This CDR3 contains 13 residues. In germline, CDR1 is LNHDA, CDR2 SQIVND (reference sequence). V dropped 6 bases and J dropped 10 bases, with 16 bases sitting between them. The DNA for the CDR3 is TGTGCCAGTAGGTTCGGCGCCACGGGGGAGCAGTTCTTC. Its translation: CASRFGATGEQFF.

This chain links TRBV7-9 with TRBJ1-5; TRBD1 matches 8 bases. The CDR3 is made up of 14 amino acids. With V trimmed by 5 bases and J by 3 bases, 3 bases remained unmatched. Germline CDR1 and CDR2: SEHNR and FQNEAQ (reference sequence). The CDR3 DNA reads TGTGCCAGCAGCGCGACAGGGGTCAATCAGCCCCAGCATTTT. Translating it yields CASSATGVNQPQHF.

This clone was seen just once. The chain uses TRBV12-3 or TRBV12-4 and TRBJ1-5; tentatively, D is TRBD1 (6 bases). The V end was cut by 6 bases, the J end by 7 bases, with 13 bases between. This CDR3 contains 13 residues. This CDR3 reads CASRIARGQPQHF. The CDR3 region has the DNA TGTGCCAGCAGAATTGCGAGGGGGCAGCCCCAGCATTTT.

The CDR3 loop is CAWNHGARGTDTQYF. For the CDR3, the DNA is TGTGCCTGGAACCACGGTGCGCGGGGGACAGATACGCAGTATTTT. The rearrangement joins TRBV30 to TRBJ2-3; TRBD2 matches at 7 bases. The germline gives CDR1 GTSNPN, CDR2 SVGIG (reference sequence). This CDR3 has 15 residues. With V trimmed by 4 bases and J by 3 bases, 10 bases remained unmatched.

This clone appeared a few times. V is TRBV29-1 and J is TRBJ2-7, with D perhaps TRBD1 (5 bases). This CDR3 contains 11 residues. V was shortened by 7 bases and J by 5 bases, with 12 bases between the two germline ends. Germline-derived CDR1 and CDR2 are SQVTM and ANQGSEA. This CDR3 reads CSAEGENEQYF. CDR3 sequence (DNA): TGCAGCGCGGAAGGGGAAAACGAGCAGTACTTC.

The gene calls are TRBV2 and TRBJ1-5; D not certain. This CDR3 is built from 12 residues. Germline loops: CDR1 SNHLY, CDR2 FYNNEI. V lost 8 bases to trimming and J lost 7 bases, with 12 bases between them. CDR3 amino acids: CASQSSGQPQHF. The CDR3 DNA reads as TGTGCCAGCCAATCATCGGGACAGCCCCAGCATTTT.

The DNA of the CDR3 is TGTGCCAGAACCCCGGGATTACTAGCGGGGGCTGAGGGCGCCTACGAGCAGTACTTC. Protein: CARTPGLLAGAEGAYEQYF. The chain recombines TRBV5-3 with TRBJ2-7, with TRBD2 matching over 11 bases. TRBV5-3 is marked as an open reading frame, function uncertain. The CDR3 sequence is 19 residues long. V dropped 6 bases and J dropped 2; count of bases not matched to a gene: 19.

The chain carries TRBV4-1 and TRBJ1-5; D gene uncertain. V was cut by 3 bases and J by 6 bases, with 12 bases left in between. The CDR3 is 14 residues long. Germline CDR1 MGHRA, CDR2 YSYEKL. The CDR3 region is CASSHPVSIQPQHF. In nucleotides, the CDR3 is TGCGCCAGCAGCCATCCAGTCTCGATTCAGCCCCAGCATTTT.

The gene calls are TRBV6-5 and TRBJ1-2, with a tentative D call TRBD1 (5 bases). The CDR3 length is 15 residues. Between the trimmed V and J ends, which lost 6 bases and 8 bases, there was a span of 22 bases. Germline-derived CDR1 and CDR2 are MNHEY and SVGAGI. CDR3 DNA sequence: TGTGCCAGCAGCACCCCCGACAGATCAGTGGGGGGCTACACCTTC. It encodes CASSTPDRSVGGYTF.

V is TRBV30 and J is TRBJ1-1; TRBD1 agrees at 7 bases. This CDR3 comprises 15 residues. With V trimmed by 3 bases and J by 8 bases, 15 bases remained unmatched. Germline V gene lookup returns CDR1 GTSNPN and CDR2 SVGIG (reference sequence). DNA of the CDR3: TGTGCCTGGAGCCCCCTCTCCTCAGGGGGAGGCGAAGCTTTCTTT. It codes for CAWSPLSSGGGEAFF. The full variable domain, rest sourced from reference TRBV30 and TRBJ1-1, is SQTIHQWPATLVQPVGSPLSLECTVEGTSNPNLYWYRQAAGRGLQLLFYSVGIGQISSEVPQNLSASRPQDRQFILSSKKLLLSDSGFYLCAWSPLSSGGGEAFFGQGTRLTVV.

The rearrangement uses TRBV19 and TRBJ1-5; 7 bases agree with TRBD1. The CDR3 has 19 residues. V was clipped by 3 bases and J by 0 bases; unmatched bases: 14. Germline V gives CDR1 LNHDA, CDR2 SQIVND (reference sequence). This chain's CDR3 is CASSIFGPRGTDSNQPQHF. The CDR3 coding sequence is TGTGCCAGTAGTATTTTTGGTCCCAGGGGGACCGATAGCAATCAGCCCCAGCATTTT.

The chain employs TRBV30 and TRBJ2-5; weak D call: TRBD2 (5 bases). CDR3 length: 14 residues. CDR1 is GTSNPN and CDR2 is SVGIG in the germline V gene (reference sequence). V lost 0 bases to trimming and J lost 2 bases, with 10 bases between them. The CDR3 sequence is CAWSVGLAQETQYF. CDR3 DNA: TGTGCCTGGAGTGTAGGTCTAGCTCAAGAGACCCAGTACTTC.

V usage is TRBV10-3 and J usage is TRBJ1-4, with 7 bases aligning to TRBD1. Germline CDR1 is ENHRY and CDR2 is SYGVKD. This CDR3 has 15 amino acids. V gave up 2 bases and J gave up 5 bases; unmatched junction bases: 5. The CDR3 DNA is TGTGCCATCAGTGAGCGCGGGACAGTGAATGAAAAACTGTTTTTT. Translated: CAISERGTVNEKLFF.

The chain links TRBV30 to TRBJ1-1, with 8 bases identical to TRBD1. Trimming cost V 7 bases and J 5 bases; bases outside gene matches: 12. The germline V gene has CDR1 GTSNPN and CDR2 SVGIG (reference sequence). This CDR3 has 14 amino acids. The CDR3 region is CASYRTGGGTEAFF. The DNA of the CDR3 is TGTGCCTCGTACCGAACAGGGGGAGGAACTGAAGCTTTCTTT.

This rearrangement joins TRBV5-6 to TRBJ2-1; 8 nucleotides match TRBD2. This CDR3 is 13 amino acids long. The junction had 4 bases not matched to a gene; V was cut back by 3 bases and J by 8 bases. Germline CDR1 SGHDT, CDR2 YYEEEE. The CDR3 DNA reads as TGTGCCAGCAGCTCGTTACTAGCGGATGAGCAGTTCTTC. Translating gives CASSSLLADEQFF. The full variable domain, in which reference TRBV5-6 and TRBJ2-1 provide the parts outside the CDR3, is DAGVTQSPTHLIKTRGQQVTLRCSPKSGHDTVSWYQQALGQGPQFIFQYYEEEERQRGNFPDRFSGHQFPNYSSELNVNALLLGDSALYLCASSSLLADEQFFGPGTRLTVL.

This sequence joins TRBV10-2 and TRBJ1-1, with D tentatively TRBD1 (5 bases). With 4 bases removed from V and 9 bases from J, the gap between germline ends came to 18 bases. The CDR3 has 14 residues. Germline V gives CDR1 WSHSY, CDR2 SAAADI. The CDR3 here is CASSGFRELGQAFF. The CDR3 DNA sequence: TGCGCCAGCAGTGGGTTCAGGGAATTGGGCCAAGCTTTCTTT.

The chain uses TRBV28 and TRBJ2-7; 8 bases map to TRBD2. With 3 bases clipped from V and 1 base from J, the junction kept 2 bases outside the gene matches. The germline CDR1 and CDR2 sequences are MDHEN and SYDVKM. CDR3 length equals 14 residues. CDR3 protein: CASSLAGGSYEQYF. The CDR3, as DNA: TGTGCCAGCAGTTTGGCGGGGGGTTCCTACGAGCAGTACTTC.

This chain links TRBV28 with TRBJ2-3; TRBD1 matches at 9 bases. The CDR3 extends over 16 amino acids. Trimming took 5 bases from V and 6 from J; bases not matched to a gene: 12. The V gene's germline CDR1 is MDHEN and CDR2 SYDVKM. In DNA form, the CDR3 reads TGTGCCAGCAGTAGGGCCGGGACAGGGCCCGCGGATACGCAGTATTTT. Protein product: CASSRAGTGPADTQYF.

The gene calls are TRBV5-6 and TRBJ1-1, with 12 bases aligning to TRBD1. V was clipped by 4 bases and J by 11 bases; unmatched bases: 9. This CDR3 region has 14 residues. Germline V gene lookup returns CDR1 SGHDT and CDR2 YYEEEE. The CDR3 region has the DNA TGTGCCAGCAGCGCCGGGACAGGGGGCGCGCGTGCTTTCTTT. Its protein product is CASSAGTGGARAFF.